Listed below are T cell receptor beta chains from one sample, sequenced in a study of blood T cell repertoires in COVID-19. Measured with immunoSEQ multiplex PCR; TCRdb has only the in-frame clones, and not every one. The sample yields over 50,000 clones, roughly 80% seen once. What was sequenced was peripheral blood. The receptors were gathered from a woman between 50 and 59 years old with active or convalescent COVID-19. Both conserved end residues are part of each CDR3. A D gene is named only where the DNA matches it firmly. Some rows have no size entry. The others give once, few or many, or a class for an expanded clone.

TRBV7-2	-	TRBJ2-7	-	TGTGCCAGCAGCCCCGCCGGCGGGGCGAGAACCTACGAGCAGTACTTC	CASSPAGGARTYEQYF
TRBV4-3	-	TRBJ2-2	few	TGCGCCAGCAGCCAAGACCGGAGTAAACACACCGGGGAGCTGTTTTTT	CASSQDRSKHTGELFF
TRBV7-2	TRBD2	TRBJ2-5	-	TGTGCCAGCAGGGTTCAGCGGGAGGGCCTCGAGACCCAGTACTTC	CASRVQREGLETQYF
TRBV20-1	-	TRBJ2-5	-	TGCAGTGCCCGATCTAGGCAGACCCAGTACTTC	CSARSRQTQYF
TRBV10-3	-	TRBJ2-2	-	TGTGCCATCAGTGACGGGGTCCCCGGGGAGCTGTTTTTT	CAISDGVPGELFF
TRBV11-3	-	TRBJ2-7	-	TGTGCCAGCAGCCAAGGGGGTGTCGAGCAGTACTTC	CASSQGGVEQYF
TRBV30	-	TRBJ1-2	-	TGTGCCTGGAGTCCCCGGGGAGGGGGAAACTATGGCTACACCTTC	CAWSPRGGGNYGYTF
TRBV9	-	TRBJ2-7	many	TGTGCCAGCAGCGTAGATGGAGGGAACAACGAGCAGTACTTC	CASSVDGGNNEQYF
TRBV30	-	TRBJ1-2	-	TGTGCCTGGAGCAGGACTGGGTCCGGATATGGCTACACCTTC	CAWSRTGSGYGYTF
TRBV12-3/TRBV12-4	TRBD1	TRBJ2-7	-	TGTGCCAGCAGTTTACAGGGGGCGACGGAGCAGTACTTC	CASSLQGATEQYF
TRBV2	TRBD1	TRBJ1-2	-	TGTGCCAGCAGCACCGACAGGGACTATGGCTACACCTTC	CASSTDRDYGYTF
TRBV7-3	-	TRBJ2-2	-	TGTGCCAGCAGCCCGGTACGTCGCAACACCGGGGAGCTGTTTTTT	CASSPVRRNTGELFF
TRBV29-1	-	TRBJ2-3	-	TGCAGCGCCATGGGGGCGGACAGCCCCACAGATACGCAGTATTTT	CSAMGADSPTDTQYF
TRBV10-3	-	TRBJ2-3	few	TGTGCCATCAGCGCGAAGTTTCCTCGCACAGATACGCAGTATTTT	CAISAKFPRTDTQYF
TRBV13	TRBD1	TRBJ2-7	-	TGTGCCAGCAGCACCAACAGGGGGGCCTACGAGCAGTACTTC	CASSTNRGAYEQYF
TRBV5-1	TRBD2	TRBJ2-3	-	TGCGCCAGCAGCTTCCCTAGCGGGGGCACAGATACGCAGTATTTT	CASSFPSGGTDTQYF
TRBV29-1	-	TRBJ2-6	-	TGCAGCGTTGAAAGGGACACTGACTCTGGGGCCAACGTCCTGACTTTC	CSVERDTDSGANVLTF
TRBV10-3	-	TRBJ2-1	-	TGTGCCATCAGTGAACAGGGCTACAATGAGCAGTTCTTC	CAISEQGYNEQFF
TRBV5-1	TRBD1	TRBJ1-2	once	TGCGCCAGCAGCTTGGGCGGGACAGGGAACTATGGCTACACCTTC	CASSLGGTGNYGYTF
TRBV19	-	TRBJ2-6	-	TGTGCCAGTAGTATTCTGGGGGGGCGGGGGGCCAACGTCCTGACTTTC	CASSILGGRGANVLTF